This T cell receptor (beta chain) came from a study of identifying expanded T cells in peripheral blood. Sequenced by immunoSEQ multiplex PCR; TCRdb stores in-frame clones only, minus some. The table shows some 90,000 clones, with more than 75% occurring only once. The receptor comes from a person between 18 and 70 years old in good health. Sequencing input: blood.

CDR3 in DNA: TGTGCCAGCAGCTTGTGGAGGACAGGGTGGGTCGGAAACACCATATATTTT. This codes for CASSLWRTGWVGNTIYF. The chain uses TRBV5-6 and TRBJ1-3; 8 bases are shared with TRBD1. Germline V gives CDR1 SGHDT, CDR2 YYEEEE. The CDR3 sequence is 17 residues long. The V segment lost 1 base and the J segment 4 bases; nucleotides outside the gene matches: 10.